One sample yielded the 27 T cell receptor beta chains listed below, sequenced in a study of blood T cell repertoires in COVID-19. The method was immunoSEQ multiplex PCR; TCRdb's version includes in-frame clones alone and lacks a portion of them. Of more than 150,000 clones in the sample, roughly 90% were seen once. The sample consisted of PBMCs or T cells enriched from blood (not recorded which). These receptors came from a young woman who had recovered from COVID-19.

The V and J genes are TRBV7-2 and TRBJ1-1, with 7 bases identical to TRBD1. Looked up from germline, CDR1 is SGHTA and CDR2 is FQGNSA. V was clipped by 5 bases and J by 4 bases; unmatched bases: 7. The CDR3 runs to 14 residues. CDR3 in DNA: TGTGCCAGCAGCGCCGACAGGGTTGGCACTGAAGCTTTCTTT. Its translation: CASSADRVGTEAFF. Full variable domain (remainder filled in from reference TRBV7-2 and TRBJ1-1): GAGVSQSPSNKVTEKGKDVELRCDPISGHTALYWYRQSLGQGLEFLIYFQGNSAPDKSGLPSDRFSAERTGGSVSTLTIQRTQQEDSAVYLCASSADRVGTEAFFGQGTRLTVV.

The chain combines TRBV9 with TRBJ1-2; 10 nucleotides agree with TRBD1. The V gene's germline CDR1 is SGDLS and CDR2 YYNGEE. The V segment lost 6 bases and the J segment 6 bases; nucleotides outside the gene matches: 8. This CDR3 comprises 14 residues. CDR3: CASTGTGVFDGYTF. In nucleotides, the CDR3 is TGTGCCAGCACCGGGACAGGGGTTTTTGATGGCTACACCTTC.

The V and J genes are TRBV11-3 and TRBJ2-7; no clear D gene. Trimming stripped 2 bases from V and 3 bases from J, with 8 bases between. The CDR3 totals 13 residues. CDR1 and CDR2 from the germline V gene are SGHNT and YENEEA. CDR3 DNA sequence: TGTGCCAGCAGCTTACCTCCCGGCTACGAGCAGTACTTC. It yields the protein CASSLPPGYEQYF.

This chain uses TRBV7-9 with TRBJ1-2; 7 nucleotides agree with TRBD1. The germline gives CDR1 SEHNR, CDR2 FQNEAQ (reference sequence). The CDR3 runs 15 residues. The ends lost 1 base at V and 4 bases at J; junction bases unmatched: 6. The CDR3 loop is CASSLGTGATYGYTF. Here the CDR3 DNA reads TGTGCCAGCAGCTTAGGTACAGGGGCGACCTATGGCTACACCTTC.

The V and J genes are TRBV2 and TRBJ2-2; 9 positions agree with TRBD2. The CDR3 is 14 residues long. J gave up 6 bases and V 5 bases, and 4 bases lay outside the gene matches. Germline values: CDR1 SNHLY, CDR2 FYNNEI. CDR3 in amino acids: CASSRTSVAGELFF. Written as DNA, the CDR3 is TGTGCCAGCAGTAGGACTAGCGTAGCCGGGGAGCTGTTTTTT. Looking up the rest from reference TRBV2 and TRBJ2-2 gives the full variable domain: EPEVTQTPSHQVTQMGQEVILRCVPISNHLYFYWYRQILGQKVEFLVSFYNNEISEKSEIFDDQFSVERPDGSNFTLKIRSTKLEDSAMYFCASSRTSVAGELFFGEGSRLTVL.

The chain has TRBV29-1 and TRBJ1-1, with 9 bases fitting TRBD1. The CDR3 totals 13 residues. Germline V CDR1 and CDR2: SQVTM, ANQGSEA. V shed 6 bases and J 4 bases; nucleotides not matched to a gene: 6. The CDR3, as DNA: TGCAGCGTGGAGACAGGGGGAGGCACTGAAGCTTTCTTT. The encoded protein is CSVETGGGTEAFF.

The chain links TRBV28 to TRBJ1-2; tentatively, D is TRBD1 (6 bases). The V end lost 2 bases, the J end lost 6 bases, and 16 bases lay between the germline ends. From germline, CDR1 is MDHEN and CDR2 SYDVKM. CDR3 size: 15 residues. The CDR3 is CASSLGVGQGHGYTF. The CDR3 nucleotides are TGTGCCAGCAGTTTAGGTGTTGGGCAGGGGCATGGCTACACCTTC.

J is TRBJ1-4 and V is TRBV6-5; D may be TRBD1 (5 bases). The CDR3 has 13 amino acids. CDR1 and CDR2 (germline): MNHEY, SVGAGI. V lost 5 bases to trimming and J lost 8 bases, with 12 bases between them. CDR3 nucleotide sequence: TGTGCCAGCAGTCGGACAATTTGGGAAAAACTGTTTTTT. This sequence encodes CASSRTIWEKLFF.

This chain uses TRBV27 with TRBJ2-2; D may be TRBD2 (6 bases). CDR3 size: 14 residues. With 3 bases removed from V and 7 bases from J, the gap between germline ends came to 12 bases. Germline V gene data show CDR1 as MNHEY and CDR2 as SMNVEV (reference sequence). CDR3 sequence reads: CASSLGGTVGELFF. CDR3 nucleotides: TGTGCCAGCAGTTTGGGGGGAACGGTCGGGGAGCTGTTTTTT.

This clone was found once. This chain connects TRBV7-2 to TRBJ2-1, with 12 nucleotides matching TRBD2. The V gene end was trimmed by 5 bases and the J gene end by 10 bases; junction bases not matched to a gene: 9. The germline gives CDR1 SGHTA, CDR2 FQGNSA. The CDR3 totals 15 residues. The CDR3, as DNA: TGTGCCAGCAGCCGCCTAGCGGGAGGGCCGCAGGAGCAGTTCTTC. Protein: CASSRLAGGPQEQFF.

V gene TRBV19 combines with J gene TRBJ1-1; 7 nucleotides agree with TRBD1. Germline V gives CDR1 LNHDA, CDR2 SQIVND (reference sequence). The ends lost 6 bases at V and 8 bases at J; junction bases unmatched: 6. This CDR3 is 12 amino acids long. CDR3 region: CASSARDREAFF. CDR3 coding DNA: TGTGCCAGTAGCGCCCGGGACAGAGAAGCTTTCTTT.

The CDR3 nucleotides are TGTGCCAGCAACGACAGGGTGTACAATCAGCCCCAGCATTTT. Translating it yields CASNDRVYNQPQHF. The chain uses TRBV2 and TRBJ1-5, with TRBD1 matching over 7 bases. The V gene end was trimmed by 7 bases and the J gene end by 3 bases; junction bases not matched to a gene: 6. Germline CDR1 reads SNHLY; CDR2 reads FYNNEI. CDR3 length: 14 residues.

This clone was recorded a few times. This chain connects TRBV18 to TRBJ1-1, with 7 bases matching TRBD1. V lost 4 bases to trimming and J lost 1 base; unmatched junction nucleotides: 9. The CDR3 is made up of 16 amino acids. Germline values: CDR1 KGHSH, CDR2 LQKENI. The CDR3 region has the DNA TGTGCCAGCTCACGAGGGGCAGGGGGGCCGAACACTGAAGCTTTCTTT. It translates to CASSRGAGGPNTEAFF.

The CDR3 spells CASSGRGYGYTF. In DNA, the CDR3 is TGTGCCAGCAGCGGCCGGGGCTATGGCTACACCTTC. The V call is TRBV9, the J call TRBJ1-2; D call uncertain. Germline V gene sequence: CDR1 SGDLS, CDR2 YYNGEE. The CDR3 is made up of 12 amino acids. Trimming cost V 3 bases and J 4 bases, with 7 bases left between them.

The chain employs TRBV7-2 and TRBJ1-4, with D perhaps TRBD1 (5 bases). CDR3 length: 19 amino acids. In germline, CDR1 is SGHTA, CDR2 FQGNSA. V was trimmed by 2 bases and J by 0 bases, leaving 19 bases between them. CDR3 loop: CASSLIPGGAFATNEKLFF. DNA of the CDR3: TGTGCCAGCAGCTTAATACCCGGCGGGGCTTTTGCAACTAATGAAAAACTGTTTTTT.

This chain joins TRBV23-1 and TRBJ2-7; 7 bases agree with TRBD1. Being an ORF, TRBV23-1 has a function that is uncertain. CDR3 length: 16 amino acids. J lost 3 bases, V lost 3 bases, and 11 bases had no gene match. DNA for the CDR3: TGCGCCAGCAGTCAGCCGGTCAGGGGGTTTTGCTACGAGCAGTACTTC. Amino acids: CASSQPVRGFCYEQYF.

This sequence joins TRBV4-3 and TRBJ2-7, with TRBD2 matching 9 bases. There are 19 residues in the CDR3. V lost 0 bases, J lost 2 bases, and 14 bases stayed unmatched. The germline gives CDR1 LGHNA, CDR2 YSLEER. The CDR3: CASSQDVRSRLAATYEQYF. The CDR3 coding sequence is TGCGCCAGCAGCCAAGACGTCCGCTCCCGACTAGCGGCTACCTACGAGCAGTACTTC.

The genes are TRBV5-1 and TRBJ1-6; 7 positions agree with TRBD1. Germline lookup yields CDR1 SGHRS and CDR2 YFSETQ. CDR3 size: 15 residues. The V gene end was trimmed by 1 base and the J gene end by 5 bases; junction bases not matched to a gene: 3. The CDR3 protein is CASSLLQGNNSPLHF. The CDR3 DNA reads as TGCGCCAGCAGCTTGTTACAGGGGAATAATTCACCCCTCCACTTT.

This clone was detected a few times. This chain joins TRBV18 and TRBJ1-2; tentatively, D is TRBD1 (5 bases). This CDR3 is 17 amino acids long. With 1 base removed from V and 3 bases from J, the gap between germline ends came to 18 bases. The germline V gene encodes CDR1 KGHSH and CDR2 LQKENI. The CDR3 spells CASSPLPSGREHYGYTF. The CDR3 DNA follows: TGTGCCAGCTCACCACTTCCCTCGGGCAGGGAACACTATGGCTACACCTTC.

The chain carries TRBV9 and TRBJ2-3; 7 bases fit TRBD2. V shed 4 bases, J shed 5 bases, and the junction held 7 bases outside the gene matches. Germline V gene data show CDR1 as SGDLS and CDR2 as YYNGEE. The CDR3 totals 14 residues. CDR3 DNA sequence: TGTGCCAGCAGCCTTGGGGGAGGGGTAGATACGCAGTATTTT. This codes for CASSLGGGVDTQYF.

This clone was found once. This chain connects TRBV12-5 to TRBJ1-6, with unresolved D. The ends were cut back, 4 bases at V and 0 bases at J, with 13 bases in the middle. The CDR3 loop spans 17 amino acids. Germline lookup yields CDR1 LGHNT and CDR2 FRNRAP. Here the CDR3 reads CASGSSHDTSYNSPLHF. DNA for the CDR3: TGTGCTAGTGGTTCCTCTCACGACACCTCCTATAATTCACCCCTCCACTTT. The entire variable domain, with the rest obtained from reference TRBV12-5 and TRBJ1-6, is as follows: DARVTQTPRHKVTEMGQEVTMRCQPILGHNTVFWYRQTMMQGLELLAYFRNRAPLDDSGMPKDRFSAEMPDATLATLKIQPSEPRDSAVYFCASGSSHDTSYNSPLHFGNGTRLTVT.

V is TRBV5-4 and J is TRBJ2-3, with 9 bases that match TRBD2. J lost 4 bases, V lost 10 bases, and 10 bases had no gene match. Germline V gene lookup returns CDR1 SGHNT and CDR2 YYREEE (reference sequence). The CDR3 length is 14 residues. The CDR3 is CAFLREREADTQYF. In nucleotides, the CDR3 is TGTGCCTTCCTGAGGGAGCGGGAGGCAGATACGCAGTATTTT.

The V gene is TRBV9, the J gene TRBJ1-2; 9 positions match TRBD1. Unmatched junction bases numbered 7, after V lost 0 bases and J lost 7 bases. The CDR3 runs to 15 residues. Germline V CDR1 and CDR2: SGDLS, YYNGEE. The CDR3 nucleotides read TGTGCCAGCAGCGTAGGGACAGGGGAACTCCCTGGCTACACCTTC. Protein sequence: CASSVGTGELPGYTF.

This clone turned up a few times. The rearrangement uses TRBV11-3 and TRBJ2-1; maybe TRBD2 (5 bases). The ends were cut back, 1 base at V and 4 bases at J, with 11 bases in the middle. Germline-derived CDR1 and CDR2 are SGHNT and YENEEA. The CDR3 consists of 15 residues. In nucleotides, the CDR3 is TGTGCCAGCAGCTTAGGAATAGCGAAATACAATGAGCAGTTCTTC. As protein: CASSLGIAKYNEQFF.

The V gene is TRBV5-4, the J gene TRBJ1-6, with D unclear. Germline V gives CDR1 SGHNT, CDR2 YYREEE (reference sequence). V lost 2 bases to trimming and J lost 4 bases, with 16 bases between them. This CDR3 region has 17 residues. The CDR3 DNA sequence: TGTGCCAGCAGCTTTGGAGGGCCTAGTCGTTATAATTCACCCCTCCACTTT. As protein: CASSFGGPSRYNSPLHF.

This clone came up once. V gene TRBV18 combines with J gene TRBJ1-5; no definite D call. The CDR3 has 15 amino acids. Trimming pared 4 bases from V and 0 bases from J, leaving 10 bases between. CDR1 and CDR2 from the germline V gene are KGHSH and LQKENI. CDR3 coding DNA: TGTGCCAGCTCACAGGAGGCTTATAGCAATCAGCCCCAGCATTTT. The encoded protein is CASSQEAYSNQPQHF.

This rearrangement joins TRBV7-2 to TRBJ1-1; D is perhaps TRBD1 (5 bases). This CDR3 has 16 amino acids. V was clipped by 5 bases and J by 5 bases, with 21 bases between them. CDR1 is SGHTA and CDR2 is FQGNSA in the germline V gene. This CDR3 reads CASSPRAGGVGTEAFF. The CDR3 nucleotides are TGTGCCAGCAGCCCGAGGGCCGGGGGAGTGGGGACTGAAGCTTTCTTT. The entire variable domain, with the rest obtained from reference TRBV7-2 and TRBJ1-1, is as follows: GAGVSQSPSNKVTEKGKDVELRCDPISGHTALYWYRQSLGQGLEFLIYFQGNSAPDKSGLPSDRFSAERTGGSVSTLTIQRTQQEDSAVYLCASSPRAGGVGTEAFFGQGTRLTVV.